This T cell receptor (beta chain) was sequenced in a study of cytotoxic CD8 clonotypes in ibrutinib-treated CLL (dated by TCRdb to the early 2020s). About the investigation overall: The cohort had about a dozen relapsed/refractory and approximately 15 treatment-naive patients; under 18 were IGHV unmutated. Partial responses were observed in approximately 24 patients and complete responses in 2; after a median follow-up of 68 months, remission was maintained in 14 patients and progression was observed in roughly twelve. The response samples were drawn at a median of roughly twelve months into treatment, with a range of roughly 6 to 40 months. An average of roughly 270,000 productive templates and 94,082 productive rearrangements was obtained per sample. Of the 90 or so participants in the trial, about 25 had longitudinal samples available. Cryopreserved peripheral blood mononuclear cells were collected before treatment, at response, and at either disease progression or sustained remission. Every remission and progressive disease sample was obtained while ibrutinib was still being received by the patients.

Overall study outcomes, separate from this receptor: Public clonotypes were rare and either shrank or stayed stable during treatment, and the rise in clonality at ibrutinib response reflected expansion of private clonotypes. Baseline clonality was found to be higher than that of age-matched healthy donors and was strongly correlated with circulating CD8+ T-cell counts. At ibrutinib response clonality went up, during sustained remission it held steady, and at progression it dropped back toward baseline. Sampling times were not matched between patients in sustained remission and patients whose disease was progressing, and lymph node repertoires were not examined.

On a MiSeq, deep resolution sequencing aimed for a depth between 1 in 1 million and 1 in 200,000 T cells, with each clonotype covered around 9.2x on average. The immunoSEQ hsTCRB Kit was used to generate the TCR beta libraries. Turning to the authors' computational methods: ImmunoSEQ Data Assistant and ImmunoSEQ Analyzer were used for data analysis, and V, D and J genes were assigned according to IMGT definitions. Clonality was computed as one minus normalized Shannon entropy of productive rearrangement frequencies, ranging from 0 to 1. Only overrepresented clonotypes making up at least 0.05% of the repertoire of each patient were included in the public clonotype analysis. About twelve repertoires from age-matched healthy donors, obtained from immuneACCESS, served as clonality controls. TCRdb mirrors the immuneACCESS table, restricted to in-frame sequences. Some clones are absent from its copies; in checked studies, under half trace to an unresolved V gene, and the reason for the others is unknown. The DNA gave D and trimming, while V, J and clone size come from that table. The sample includes approximately 340,000 clones, with around 66% observed a single time. In total, the top ten clones hold 6.3% of the sample.

About this clone: The target of this receptor is not known. No quality values exist for individual bases; no much larger clone is one base distant.

Roughly 2 micrograms of genomic DNA were extracted from cryopreserved PBMCs for TCR beta library preparation. Longitudinal blood samples from CLL patients on ibrutinib monotherapy underwent high-throughput TCR beta sequencing. The patients were enrolled in a single-center, open-label phase 2 trial of ibrutinib monotherapy. This receptor was identified in a human donor with chronic lymphocytic leukemia. Source: PBMCs, taken after 36 months of ibrutinib treatment.

The CDR3 in this case is CASSSGGNSPLHF. Read as DNA, the sequence is TGTGCCAGCAGCTCGGGGGGGAATTCACCCCTCCACTTT. The receptor chain draws on TRBV9 and TRBJ1-6; a tentative D call is TRBD1 (5 bases match). V loses 4 bases, J loses 7 bases, and the germline ends lie 9 bases apart. The CDR3 runs 13 residues from the cysteine to the phenylalanine. This entry keeps only the CDR3 DNA: 39 bases, framed from base 1. CDR1 and CDR2, looked up from the germline V gene, are SGDLS and YYNGEE.